This TCR beta chain stems from a study of cytomegalovirus exposure and HLA in healthy donors. Donors sampled were nominally healthy, though unrecorded immune exposures were likely. Study-level findings and limits: Likely technical artifact: a cluster of highly shared sequence variants. According to a later analysis, most TCR beta chains associated with CMV appeared HLA-restricted. The study put roughly 160 TCR beta chains on its list as cytomegalovirus-associated.

CDR3 length: 14 amino acids. V dropped 6 bases and J dropped 6 bases, with 18 bases sitting between them. Germline V lookup: CDR1 MNHNY, CDR2 SVGAGI (reference sequence). In the PCR, 60 Vbeta and 13 Jbeta primers were used. Measured with immunoSEQ multiplex PCR; TCRdb has only the in-frame clones, and not every one. The top ten hold 1.8% of the sample, which has about 130,000 clones, 70% to 80% seen once. Comment on this clone: Its antigen is unidentified.

This receptor was identified in a female donor in good health and CMV-seropositive. The chain recombines TRBV6-6 with TRBJ2-7, with unresolved D. The sequenced sample consisted of PBMCs. CDR3 in DNA: TGTGCCAGCAGGGCACACTCTAGAAATCCCGAGCAGTACTTC. The encoded protein is CASRAHSRNPEQYF.